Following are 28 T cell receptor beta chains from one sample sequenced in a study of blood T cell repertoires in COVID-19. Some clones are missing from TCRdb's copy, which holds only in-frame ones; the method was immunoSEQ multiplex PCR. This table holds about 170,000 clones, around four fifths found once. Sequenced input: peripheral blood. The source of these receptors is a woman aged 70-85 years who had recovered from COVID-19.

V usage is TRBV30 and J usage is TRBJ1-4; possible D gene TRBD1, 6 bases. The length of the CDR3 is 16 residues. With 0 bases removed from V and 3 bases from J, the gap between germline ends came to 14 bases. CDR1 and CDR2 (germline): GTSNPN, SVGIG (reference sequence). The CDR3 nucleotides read TGTGCCTGGAGTGTGGAATGGGGACACCCTAATGAAAAACTGTTTTTT. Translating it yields CAWSVEWGHPNEKLFF.

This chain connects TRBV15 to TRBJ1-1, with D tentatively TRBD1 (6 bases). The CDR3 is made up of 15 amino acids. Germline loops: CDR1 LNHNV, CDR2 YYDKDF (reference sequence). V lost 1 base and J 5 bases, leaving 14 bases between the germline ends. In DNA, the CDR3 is TGTGCCACCAGCAGAGCCGGCAGGGGTCAAACTGAAGCTTTCTTT. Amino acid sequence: CATSRAGRGQTEAFF.

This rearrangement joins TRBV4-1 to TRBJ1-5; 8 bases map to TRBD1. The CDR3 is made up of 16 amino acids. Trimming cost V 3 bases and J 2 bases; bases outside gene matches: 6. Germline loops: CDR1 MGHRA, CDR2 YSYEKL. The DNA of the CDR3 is TGCGCCAGCAGCCACGACAGGGGAGGGGGCAATCAGCCCCAGCATTTT. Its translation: CASSHDRGGGNQPQHF.

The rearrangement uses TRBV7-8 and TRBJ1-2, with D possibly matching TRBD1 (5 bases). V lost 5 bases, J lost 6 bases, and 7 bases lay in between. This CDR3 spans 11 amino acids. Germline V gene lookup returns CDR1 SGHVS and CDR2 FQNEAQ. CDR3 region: CASSGADGYTF. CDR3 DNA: TGTGCCAGCAGCGGGGCCGATGGCTACACCTTC.

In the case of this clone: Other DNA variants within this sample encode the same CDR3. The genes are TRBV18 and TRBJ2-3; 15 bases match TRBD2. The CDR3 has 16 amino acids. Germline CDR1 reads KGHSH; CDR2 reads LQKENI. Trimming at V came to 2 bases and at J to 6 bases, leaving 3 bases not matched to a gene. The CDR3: CASSPGTSGRTDTQYF. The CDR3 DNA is TGTGCCAGCTCACCAGGGACTAGCGGGAGGACGGATACGCAGTATTTT.

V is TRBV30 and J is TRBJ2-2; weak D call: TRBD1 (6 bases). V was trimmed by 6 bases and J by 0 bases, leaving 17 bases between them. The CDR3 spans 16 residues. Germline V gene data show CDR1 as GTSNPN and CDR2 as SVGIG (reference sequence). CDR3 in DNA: TGTGCCTGTGACCCACGGGACAATACGAACACCGGGGAGCTGTTTTTT. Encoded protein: CACDPRDNTNTGELFF.

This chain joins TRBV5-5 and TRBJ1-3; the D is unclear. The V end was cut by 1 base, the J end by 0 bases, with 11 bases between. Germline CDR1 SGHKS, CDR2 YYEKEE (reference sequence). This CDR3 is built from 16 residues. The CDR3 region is CASSLIGGSSGNTIYF. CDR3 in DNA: TGTGCCAGCAGCTTGATCGGAGGGAGCTCTGGAAACACCATATATTTT.

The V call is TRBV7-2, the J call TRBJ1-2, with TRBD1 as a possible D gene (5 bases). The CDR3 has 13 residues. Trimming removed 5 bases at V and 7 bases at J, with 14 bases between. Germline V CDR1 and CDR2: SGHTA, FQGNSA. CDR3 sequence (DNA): TGTGCCAGCAGCACCCGACAGAGTAGTGGCTACACCTTC. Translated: CASSTRQSSGYTF.

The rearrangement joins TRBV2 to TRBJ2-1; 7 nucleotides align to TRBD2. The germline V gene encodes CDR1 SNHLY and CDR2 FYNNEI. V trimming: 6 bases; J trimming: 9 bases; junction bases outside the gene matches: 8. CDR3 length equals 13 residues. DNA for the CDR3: TGTGCCAGCAGGGGGACCAGGGAGGGTGAGCAGTTCTTC. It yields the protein CASRGTREGEQFF.

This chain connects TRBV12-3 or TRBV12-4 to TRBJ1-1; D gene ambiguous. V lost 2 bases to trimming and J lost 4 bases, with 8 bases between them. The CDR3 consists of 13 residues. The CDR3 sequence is CASSLNPGTEAFF. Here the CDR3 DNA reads TGTGCCAGCAGTTTAAACCCCGGCACTGAAGCTTTCTTT.

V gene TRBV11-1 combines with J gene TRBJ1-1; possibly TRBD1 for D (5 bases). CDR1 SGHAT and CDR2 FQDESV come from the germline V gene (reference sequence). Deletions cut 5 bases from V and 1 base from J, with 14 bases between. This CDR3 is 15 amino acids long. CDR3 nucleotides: TGTGCCAGCAGCCCTAGGGGTTTGGGGAACACTGAAGCTTTCTTT. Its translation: CASSPRGLGNTEAFF.

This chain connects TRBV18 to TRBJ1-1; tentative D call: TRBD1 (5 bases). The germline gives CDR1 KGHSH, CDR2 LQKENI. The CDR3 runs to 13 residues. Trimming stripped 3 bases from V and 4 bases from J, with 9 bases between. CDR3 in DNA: TGTGCCAGCTCACCCCAGGGAGGCACTGAAGCTTTCTTT. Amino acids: CASSPQGGTEAFF. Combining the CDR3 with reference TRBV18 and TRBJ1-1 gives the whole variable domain NAGVMQNPRHLVRRRGQEARLRCSPMKGHSHVYWYRQLPEEGLKFMVYLQKENIIDESGMPKERFSAEFPKEGPSILRIQQVVRGDSAAYFCASSPQGGTEAFFGQGTRLTVV.

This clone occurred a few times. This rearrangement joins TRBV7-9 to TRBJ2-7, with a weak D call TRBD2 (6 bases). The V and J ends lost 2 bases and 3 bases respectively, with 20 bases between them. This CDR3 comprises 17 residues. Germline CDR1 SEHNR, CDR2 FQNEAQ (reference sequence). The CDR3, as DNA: TGTGCCAGCAGCTTAACCCCTCCGACCTGGACTATCTACGAGCAGTACTTC. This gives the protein CASSLTPPTWTIYEQYF.

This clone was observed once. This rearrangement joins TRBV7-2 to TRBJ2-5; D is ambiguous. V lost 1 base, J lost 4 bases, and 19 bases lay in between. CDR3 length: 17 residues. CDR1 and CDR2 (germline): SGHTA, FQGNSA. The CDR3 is CASSLGVTPSRGETQYF. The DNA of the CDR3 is TGTGCCAGCAGCTTAGGCGTGACTCCCAGTAGAGGAGAGACCCAGTACTTC.

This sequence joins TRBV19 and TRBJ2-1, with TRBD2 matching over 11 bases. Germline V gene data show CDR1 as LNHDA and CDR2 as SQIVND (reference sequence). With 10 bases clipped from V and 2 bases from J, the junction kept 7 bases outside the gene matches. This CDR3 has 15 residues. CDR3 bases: TGTGCCACTAAGACTAGCGGGGTGACCTACAATGAGCAGTTCTTC. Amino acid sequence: CATKTSGVTYNEQFF.

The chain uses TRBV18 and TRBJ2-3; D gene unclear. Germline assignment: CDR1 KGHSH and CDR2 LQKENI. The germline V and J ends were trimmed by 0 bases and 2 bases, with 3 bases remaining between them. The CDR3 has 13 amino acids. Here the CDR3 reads CASSPPLTDTQYF. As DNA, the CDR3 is TGTGCCAGCTCACCACCCCTCACAGATACGCAGTATTTT.

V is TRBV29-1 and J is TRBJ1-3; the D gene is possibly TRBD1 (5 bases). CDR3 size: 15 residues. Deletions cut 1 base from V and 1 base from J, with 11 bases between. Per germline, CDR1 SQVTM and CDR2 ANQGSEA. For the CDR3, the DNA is TGCAGCGTTGAAGCTCCAGGGCCTTCTGGAAACACCATATATTTT. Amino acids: CSVEAPGPSGNTIYF.

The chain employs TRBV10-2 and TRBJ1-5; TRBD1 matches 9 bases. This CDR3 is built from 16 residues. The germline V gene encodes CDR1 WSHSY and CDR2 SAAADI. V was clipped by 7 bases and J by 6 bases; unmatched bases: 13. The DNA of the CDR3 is TGCGCCAGCACCCCAGATTGGACAGGGGCGATTCAGCCCCAGCATTTT. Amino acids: CASTPDWTGAIQPQHF.

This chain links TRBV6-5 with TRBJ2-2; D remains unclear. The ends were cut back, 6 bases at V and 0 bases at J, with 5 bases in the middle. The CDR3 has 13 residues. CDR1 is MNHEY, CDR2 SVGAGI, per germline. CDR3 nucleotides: TGTGCCAGCAGGGCCGCGAACACCGGGGAGCTGTTTTTT. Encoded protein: CASRAANTGELFF.

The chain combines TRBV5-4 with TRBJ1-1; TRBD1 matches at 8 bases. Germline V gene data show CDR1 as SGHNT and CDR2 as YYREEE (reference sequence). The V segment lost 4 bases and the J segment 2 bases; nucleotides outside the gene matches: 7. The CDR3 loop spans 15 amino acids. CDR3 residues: CASSTGGEANTEAFF. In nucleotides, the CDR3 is TGTGCCAGCAGCACAGGGGGGGAGGCCAACACTGAAGCTTTCTTT.

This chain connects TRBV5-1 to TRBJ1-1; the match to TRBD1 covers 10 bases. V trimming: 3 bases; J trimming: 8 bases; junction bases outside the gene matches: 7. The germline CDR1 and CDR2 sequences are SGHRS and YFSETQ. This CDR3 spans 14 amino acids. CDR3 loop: CASSSGQGGTEAFF. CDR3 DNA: TGCGCCAGCAGCTCCGGACAGGGGGGTACCGAAGCTTTCTTT.

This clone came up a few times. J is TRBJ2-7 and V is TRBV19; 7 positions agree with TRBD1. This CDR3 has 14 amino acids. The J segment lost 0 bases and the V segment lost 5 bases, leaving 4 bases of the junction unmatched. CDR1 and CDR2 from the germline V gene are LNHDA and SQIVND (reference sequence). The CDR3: CASSPRDSSYEQYF. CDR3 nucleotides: TGTGCCAGTAGTCCCCGGGACAGCTCCTACGAGCAGTACTTC.

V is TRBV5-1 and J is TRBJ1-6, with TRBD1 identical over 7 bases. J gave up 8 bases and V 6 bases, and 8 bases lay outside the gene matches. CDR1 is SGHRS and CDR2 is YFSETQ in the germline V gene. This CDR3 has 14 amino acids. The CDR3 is CASKGDSTDSPLHF. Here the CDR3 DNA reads TGCGCCAGCAAGGGGGACAGCACCGATTCACCCCTCCACTTT.

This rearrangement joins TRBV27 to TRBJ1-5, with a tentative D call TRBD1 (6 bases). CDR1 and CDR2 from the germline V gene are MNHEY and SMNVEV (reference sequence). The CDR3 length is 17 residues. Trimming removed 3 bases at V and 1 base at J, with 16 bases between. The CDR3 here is CASSFRWGRGSNQPQHF. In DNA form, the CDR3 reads TGTGCCAGCAGTTTTAGGTGGGGCAGGGGAAGCAATCAGCCCCAGCATTTT.

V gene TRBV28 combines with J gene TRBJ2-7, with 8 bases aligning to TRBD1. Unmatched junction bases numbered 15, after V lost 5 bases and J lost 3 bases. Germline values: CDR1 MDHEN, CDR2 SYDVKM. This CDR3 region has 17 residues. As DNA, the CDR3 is TGTGCCAGCAGTACTAATCGGGACAGGTTGGGGGGCTACGAGCAGTACTTC. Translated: CASSTNRDRLGGYEQYF.

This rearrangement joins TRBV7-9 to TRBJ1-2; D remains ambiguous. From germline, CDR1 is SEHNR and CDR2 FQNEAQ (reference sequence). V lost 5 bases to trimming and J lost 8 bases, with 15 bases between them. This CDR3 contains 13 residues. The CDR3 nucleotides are TGTGCCAGCAGCCCCGGACCAACGGGGGGCTACACCTTC. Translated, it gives CASSPGPTGGYTF.

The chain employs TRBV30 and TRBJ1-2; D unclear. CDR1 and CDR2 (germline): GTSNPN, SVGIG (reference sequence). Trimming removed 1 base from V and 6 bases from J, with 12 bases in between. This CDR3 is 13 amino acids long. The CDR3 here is CAWSAPRSNGYTF. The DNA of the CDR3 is TGTGCCTGGAGTGCCCCGCGGTCTAATGGCTACACCTTC.

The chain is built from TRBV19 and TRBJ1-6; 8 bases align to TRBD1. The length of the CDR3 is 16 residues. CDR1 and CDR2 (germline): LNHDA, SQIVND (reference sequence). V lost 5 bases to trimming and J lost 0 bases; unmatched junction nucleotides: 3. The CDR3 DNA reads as TGTGCCAGTAGTGCCACAGGGGGCTCCTATAATTCACCCCTCCACTTT. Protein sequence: CASSATGGSYNSPLHF.